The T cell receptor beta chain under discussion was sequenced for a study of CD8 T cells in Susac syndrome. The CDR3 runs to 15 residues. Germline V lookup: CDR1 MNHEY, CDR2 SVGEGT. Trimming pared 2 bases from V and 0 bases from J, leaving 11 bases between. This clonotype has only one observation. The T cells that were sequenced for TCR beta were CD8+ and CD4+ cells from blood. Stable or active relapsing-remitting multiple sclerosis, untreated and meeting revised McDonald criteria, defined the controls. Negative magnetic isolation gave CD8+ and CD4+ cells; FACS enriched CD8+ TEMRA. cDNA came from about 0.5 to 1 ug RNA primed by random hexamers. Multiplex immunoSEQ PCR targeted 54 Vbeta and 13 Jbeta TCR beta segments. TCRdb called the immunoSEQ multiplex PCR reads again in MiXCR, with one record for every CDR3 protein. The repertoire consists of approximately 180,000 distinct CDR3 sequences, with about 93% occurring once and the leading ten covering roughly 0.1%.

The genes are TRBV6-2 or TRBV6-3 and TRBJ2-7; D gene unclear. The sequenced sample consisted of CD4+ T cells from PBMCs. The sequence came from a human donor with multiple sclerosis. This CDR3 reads CASSYVGGLSYEQYF. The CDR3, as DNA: TGTGCCAGCAGTTACGTGGGCGGCCTCTCCTACGAGCAGTACTTC.